This T cell receptor beta chain is from a study of shared clonotypes between healthy human individuals (dated by TCRdb to the early 2020s). Describing the broader study: Three men and two women, aged 18 to 49 years, made up the cohort. For each donor, three plates each were used for CD4 naive and CD4 memory, two plates were used for CD8 naive, and one plate was used for CD8 memory. To estimate repertoire size and how much clonotype sharing occurs between individuals, the study deeply sequenced the blood TCR repertoires of several healthy adults. Libraries were prepared and TCR repertoires were sequenced by different laboratories using diverse techniques, in order to increase sequencing depth and limit assay-specific biases. Per donor, leukapheresis produced somewhere between about 0.9 and 10 billion PBMCs.

Comment on this clone: The target of this receptor is not known. No qualities accompany the bases; no much larger clone lies one base away.

V and J are truncated by 0 bases and 0 bases respectively, leaving an intervening sequence of 10 bases. Its CDR3 holds 16 amino acids, cysteine through phenylalanine. Kept here is only the CDR3 DNA, which spans 48 bases and is read in frame from base 1. Based on the germline V gene, the CDR1 and CDR2 sequences are SGHRS and YFSETQ. Summary of the overall study and its limitations: Naive subsets generally had larger estimated clonotype richness than memory subsets did. Sampling was restricted to blood, and TCR repertoires in tissues likely differ from the TCR repertoires found in blood. Compared with non-shared clonotypes, the clonotypes found in all four sorted-subset donors had higher generation probabilities. Rarefaction of sorted-subset datasets indicated incomplete sequencing despite the large sequencing depth. Based on pairwise subsampling, the degree of clonotype sharing among donors was expected to be affected by sequencing depth. Because the study included only a small number of donors, the genetic and exposure-history diversity represented was limited. When a handful of donors were compared, the shared fraction of clonotypes was about 5.4% for naive CD4, around 3.5% for naive CD8, 2% to 2.5% for memory CD4, and 0.3% to 0.5% for memory CD8.

Using the deep immunoSEQ assay, TCR CDR3 regions were amplified from genomic DNA by multiplex PCR. Extracted genomic DNA from each cell subset was distributed evenly across all wells of several immunoSEQ 96-well plates, and each plate was treated as a replicate. For sorted subsets, approximately 190 ng of genomic DNA, equivalent to tens of thousands of T cell genomes, went into each replicate PCR. Purified libraries were measured with a Qubit 3.0 fluorometer, size-checked on a Bioanalyzer 2100, and measured again with the KAPA Library Quantification kit. Every immunoSEQ 96-well plate was sequenced on a dedicated single-read 150-cycle Illumina NextSeq 550 flow cell. As for the original processing: The immunoSEQ output contained only junctional sequences without quality scores, so filtering could not match that applied to full-length reads. To assign V/J genes and CDR3, sequences were annotated against IMGT germline references using PyIR, a Python wrapper for IgBLAST v1.9. Reads were removed for weak V/J assignments (E-value above 1e-6), missing CDR3, stop codons, out-of-frame junctions, or ambiguous translated residues. V3J clonotypes were defined as sequences sharing an identical inferred V gene, J gene, and CDR3 amino acid sequence. The percentage overlap between two repertoires was calculated by dividing the number of shared unique clonotypes by the size of the smaller repertoire. Richness of each repertoire was evaluated using RTK rarefaction, the Chao1 estimator, and Recon v2.1 estimates of unobserved clonotypes. For all TCRbeta clonotypes obtained by the gDNA method from a few donors, generation probabilities were computed with OLGA. TCRdb limited this immuneACCESS table to in-frame rearrangements with V and J called. A share of clones is missing; checked studies link under half to unresolved V genes, and the rest is unexplained. V and J calls and clone size are as listed in that table; D and trimming were resolved from the DNA. The sample table shows about 1.4 million clones, and roughly 96% are seen once. The top ten clonotypes cover over 1% of the sample.

The donors were healthy, HIV-negative adults who had no recently reported acute infections or vaccinations. Every donor was a Caucasian adult living in Nashville, Tennessee, USA. CD4+ T cells were enriched by magnetic negative selection, after which naive cells were positively selected on CD45RA and the negative fraction was taken as the memory subset. After blood collection by leukapheresis, PBMCs were isolated using Ficoll-Histopaque density gradient centrifugation and then cryopreserved in the vapor phase of liquid nitrogen. Purity and quantity of every magnetically sorted T cell population were checked by analytical flow cytometry. Genomic DNA was isolated from each sorted fraction and quantified by UV absorbance on a Nanodrop 2000c.

The V gene is TRBV5-1 and the J gene is TRBJ2-1, with no confident D gene call. The sequence came from a man between 25 and 39 years old in good health. The sequencing input was naive CD4+ T cells sorted from blood. Per the publication, the cell subset or site label means: CD45RA+ positively selected. The CDR3 amino acid sequence is: CASSLGGWSSYNEQFF. The DNA reads TGCGCCAGCAGCTTGGGTGGCTGGAGCTCCTACAATGAGCAGTTCTTC.